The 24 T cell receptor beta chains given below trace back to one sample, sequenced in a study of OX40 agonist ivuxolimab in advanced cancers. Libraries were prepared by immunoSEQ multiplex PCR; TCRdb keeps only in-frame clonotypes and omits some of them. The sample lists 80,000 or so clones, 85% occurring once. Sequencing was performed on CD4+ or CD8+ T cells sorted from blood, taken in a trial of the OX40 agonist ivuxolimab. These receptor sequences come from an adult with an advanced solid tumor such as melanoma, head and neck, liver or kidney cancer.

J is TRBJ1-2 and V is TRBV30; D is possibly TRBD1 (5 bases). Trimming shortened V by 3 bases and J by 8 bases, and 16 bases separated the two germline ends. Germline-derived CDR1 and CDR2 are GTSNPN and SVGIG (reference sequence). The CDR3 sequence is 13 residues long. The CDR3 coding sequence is TGTGCCTGGAGGGCAATCAGGGTTGACGGCTACACCTTC. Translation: CAWRAIRVDGYTF.

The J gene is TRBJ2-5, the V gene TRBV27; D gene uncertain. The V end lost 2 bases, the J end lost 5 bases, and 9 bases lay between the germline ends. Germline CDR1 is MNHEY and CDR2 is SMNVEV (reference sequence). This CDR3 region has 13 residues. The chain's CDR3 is CASSLRVRETQYF. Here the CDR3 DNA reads TGTGCCAGCAGTTTACGAGTACGCGAGACCCAGTACTTC.

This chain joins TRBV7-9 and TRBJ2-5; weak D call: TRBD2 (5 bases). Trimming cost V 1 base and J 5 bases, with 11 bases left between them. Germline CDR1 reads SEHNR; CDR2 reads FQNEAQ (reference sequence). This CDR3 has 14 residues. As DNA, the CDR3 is TGTGCCAGCAGCTTAGTGTTAGCGACGGAGACCCAGTACTTC. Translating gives CASSLVLATETQYF.

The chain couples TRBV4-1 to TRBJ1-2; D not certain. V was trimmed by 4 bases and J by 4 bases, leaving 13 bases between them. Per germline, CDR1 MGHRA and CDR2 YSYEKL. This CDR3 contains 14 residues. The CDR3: CASSPQVRGYGYTF. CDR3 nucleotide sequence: TGCGCCAGCAGCCCCCAGGTCCGGGGCTATGGCTACACCTTC.

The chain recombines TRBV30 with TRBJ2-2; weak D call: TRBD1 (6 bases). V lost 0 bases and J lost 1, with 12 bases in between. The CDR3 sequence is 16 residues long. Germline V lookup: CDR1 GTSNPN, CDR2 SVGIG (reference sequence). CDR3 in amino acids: CAWSVPSGVNTGELFF. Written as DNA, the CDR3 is TGTGCCTGGAGTGTCCCCTCAGGGGTGAACACCGGGGAGCTGTTTTTT.

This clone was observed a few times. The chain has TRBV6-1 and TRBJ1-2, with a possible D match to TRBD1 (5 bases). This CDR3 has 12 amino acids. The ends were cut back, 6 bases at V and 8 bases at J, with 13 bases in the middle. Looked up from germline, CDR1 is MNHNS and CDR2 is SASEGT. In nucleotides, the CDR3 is TGTGCCAGCAGGATGGGAGGGGAAGGCTACACCTTC. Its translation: CASRMGGEGYTF.

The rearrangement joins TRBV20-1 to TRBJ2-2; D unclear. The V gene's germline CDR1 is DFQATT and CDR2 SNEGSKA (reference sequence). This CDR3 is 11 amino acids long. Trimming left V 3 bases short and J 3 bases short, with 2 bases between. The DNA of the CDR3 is TGCAGTGCTAGGGACACCGGGGAGCTGTTTTTT. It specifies CSARDTGELFF.

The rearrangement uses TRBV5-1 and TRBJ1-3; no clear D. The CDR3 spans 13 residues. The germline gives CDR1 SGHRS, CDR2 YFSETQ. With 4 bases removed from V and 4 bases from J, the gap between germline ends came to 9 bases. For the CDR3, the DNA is TGCGCCAGCAGCGGCCTACAGGGAAACACCATATATTTT. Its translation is CASSGLQGNTIYF.

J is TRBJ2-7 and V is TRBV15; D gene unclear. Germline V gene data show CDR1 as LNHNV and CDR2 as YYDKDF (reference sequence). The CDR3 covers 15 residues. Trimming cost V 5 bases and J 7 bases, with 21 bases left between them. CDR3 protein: CATSGLGWRSYEQYF. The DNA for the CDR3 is TGTGCCACCAGCGGTTTAGGCTGGCGAAGTTATGAGCAGTACTTC.

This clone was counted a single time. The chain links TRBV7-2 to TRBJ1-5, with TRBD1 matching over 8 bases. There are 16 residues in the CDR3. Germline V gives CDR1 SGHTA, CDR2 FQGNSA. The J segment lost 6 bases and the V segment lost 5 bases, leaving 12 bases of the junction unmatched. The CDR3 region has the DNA TGTGCCAGCAGCCGAAATGGCGGACAGGGCGGTCAGCCCCAGCATTTT. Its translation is CASSRNGGQGGQPQHF.

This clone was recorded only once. The CDR3 DNA reads TGTGCCAGCAGCTTATCGACCGGAGCCAGGTATGGCTACACCTTC. It codes for CASSLSTGARYGYTF. The chain combines TRBV7-2 with TRBJ1-2; D unresolved. CDR1 SGHTA and CDR2 FQGNSA come from the germline V gene. The germline V and J ends were trimmed by 2 bases and 5 bases, with 15 bases remaining between them. The CDR3 consists of 15 residues.

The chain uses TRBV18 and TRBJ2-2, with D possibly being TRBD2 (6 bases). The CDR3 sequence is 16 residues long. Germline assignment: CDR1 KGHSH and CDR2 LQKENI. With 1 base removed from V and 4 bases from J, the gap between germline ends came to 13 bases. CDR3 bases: TGTGCCAGCTCACCACAGGCTAGCGTGGGCACCGGGGAGCTGTTTTTT. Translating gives CASSPQASVGTGELFF.

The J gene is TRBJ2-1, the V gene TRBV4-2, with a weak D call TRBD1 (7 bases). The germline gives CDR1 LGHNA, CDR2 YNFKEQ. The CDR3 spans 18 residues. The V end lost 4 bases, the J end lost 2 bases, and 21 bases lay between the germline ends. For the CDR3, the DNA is TGTGCCAGCAGCCTCCGGACAGGCCTTAGCGGCCCCTACAATGAGCAGTTCTTC. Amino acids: CASSLRTGLSGPYNEQFF.

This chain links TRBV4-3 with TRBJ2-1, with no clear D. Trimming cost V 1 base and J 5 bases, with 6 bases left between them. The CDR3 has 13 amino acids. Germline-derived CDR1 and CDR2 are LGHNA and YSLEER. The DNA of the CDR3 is TGCGCCAGCAGCCAAGCCGGAGACAATGAGCAGTTCTTC. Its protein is CASSQAGDNEQFF.

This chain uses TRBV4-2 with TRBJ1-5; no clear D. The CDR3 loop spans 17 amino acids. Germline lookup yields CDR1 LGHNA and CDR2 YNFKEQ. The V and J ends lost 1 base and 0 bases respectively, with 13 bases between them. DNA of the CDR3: TGTGCCAGCAGCCAAGGGTGGGCAGAAAATAGCAATCAGCCCCAGCATTTT. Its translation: CASSQGWAENSNQPQHF.

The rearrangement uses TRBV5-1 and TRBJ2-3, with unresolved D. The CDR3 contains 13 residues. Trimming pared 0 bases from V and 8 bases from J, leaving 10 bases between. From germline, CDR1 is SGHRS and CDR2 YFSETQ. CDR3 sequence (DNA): TGCGCCAGCAGCTTGGAGGCGGCAGGTACGCAGTATTTT. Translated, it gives CASSLEAAGTQYF.

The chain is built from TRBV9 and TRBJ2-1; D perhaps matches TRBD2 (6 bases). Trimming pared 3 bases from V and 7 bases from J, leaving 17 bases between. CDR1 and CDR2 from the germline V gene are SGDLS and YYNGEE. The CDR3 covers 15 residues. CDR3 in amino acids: CASSAQGGGLNEQFF. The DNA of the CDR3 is TGTGCCAGCAGCGCCCAGGGTGGGGGACTGAATGAGCAGTTCTTC.

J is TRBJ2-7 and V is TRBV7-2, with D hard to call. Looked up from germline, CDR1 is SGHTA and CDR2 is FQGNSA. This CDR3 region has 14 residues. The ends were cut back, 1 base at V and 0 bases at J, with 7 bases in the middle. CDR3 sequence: CASSLGQSSYEQYF. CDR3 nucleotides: TGTGCCAGCAGCTTAGGTCAGAGCTCCTACGAGCAGTACTTC.

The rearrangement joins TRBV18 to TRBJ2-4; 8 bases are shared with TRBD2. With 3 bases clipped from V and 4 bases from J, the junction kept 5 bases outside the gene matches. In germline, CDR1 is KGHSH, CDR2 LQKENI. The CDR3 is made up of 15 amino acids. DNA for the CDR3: TGTGCCAGCTCACCGCTGCGGGGGGAGAAAAACATTCAGTACTTC. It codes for CASSPLRGEKNIQYF.

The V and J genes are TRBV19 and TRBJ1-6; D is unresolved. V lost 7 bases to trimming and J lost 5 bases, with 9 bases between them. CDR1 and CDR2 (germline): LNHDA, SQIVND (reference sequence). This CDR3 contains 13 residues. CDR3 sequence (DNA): TGTGCCAGTAATCACGGAAATAATTCACCCCTCCACTTT. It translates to CASNHGNNSPLHF.

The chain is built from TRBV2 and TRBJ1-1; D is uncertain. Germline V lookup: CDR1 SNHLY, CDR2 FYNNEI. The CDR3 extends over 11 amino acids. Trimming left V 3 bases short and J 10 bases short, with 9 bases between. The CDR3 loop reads CASSDAWGAFF. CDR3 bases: TGTGCCAGCAGTGACGCCTGGGGAGCTTTCTTT.

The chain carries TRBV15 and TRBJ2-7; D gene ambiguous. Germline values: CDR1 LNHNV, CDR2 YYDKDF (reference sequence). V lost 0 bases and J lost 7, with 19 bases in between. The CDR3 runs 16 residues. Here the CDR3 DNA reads TGTGCCACCAGCAGAGATCGGGCCGCCCCGGCTCGGGAGCAGTACTTC. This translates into CATSRDRAAPAREQYF.

Here the CDR3 DNA reads TGTGCCACCAGCATCCTAGGGCCAAATTCACCCCTCCACTTT. Its protein is CATSILGPNSPLHF. The chain combines TRBV15 with TRBJ1-6; D gene uncertain. V gave up 4 bases and J gave up 7 bases, with 11 bases separating them. The CDR3 runs to 14 residues. CDR1 LNHNV and CDR2 YYDKDF come from the germline V gene (reference sequence).

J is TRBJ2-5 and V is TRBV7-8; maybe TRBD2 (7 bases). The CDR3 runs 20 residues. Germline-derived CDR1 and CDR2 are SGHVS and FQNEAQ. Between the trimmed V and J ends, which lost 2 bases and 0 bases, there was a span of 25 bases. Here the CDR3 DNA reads TGTGCCAGCAGCTTACGATATGTGGGACGGGCGGGGGCAAACCAAGAGACCCAGTACTTC. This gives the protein CASSLRYVGRAGANQETQYF.